The 15 T cell receptor beta chains below all came from one sample that was sequenced in a study of cytomegalovirus exposure and HLA in healthy donors. The PCR used 60 Vbeta and 13 Jbeta primers. Only in-frame clones appear in the TCRdb table, and some are missing; sequencing was by immunoSEQ multiplex PCR. The data show 45,000 to 65,000 clones, and the top ten clones hold over 10%. Sequencing was done on a sample of PBMCs. The source of these receptors is a man aged 18 to 35 in good health and CMV-seropositive.

The chain is built from TRBV5-4 and TRBJ1-3, with D possibly being TRBD1 (5 bases). Germline CDR1 is SGHNT and CDR2 is YYREEE (reference sequence). The CDR3 extends over 15 amino acids. Trimming took off 0 bases at V and 2 bases at J, with 9 bases between the two ends. The CDR3 DNA sequence: TGTGCCAGCAGCTTGGGGCAGGGTGCTGGAAACACCATATATTTT. Translating it yields CASSLGQGAGNTIYF.

The CDR3 DNA reads TGCGCCAGCAGCTACGACAGAGCCAATGAAAAACTGTTTTTT. Translation gives CASSYDRANEKLFF. The rearrangement joins TRBV5-1 to TRBJ1-4, with D possibly TRBD1 on 5 matching bases. CDR1 is SGHRS, CDR2 YFSETQ, per germline. With 3 bases removed from V and 5 bases from J, the gap between germline ends came to 11 bases. CDR3 size: 14 residues.

The chain has TRBV5-1 and TRBJ1-1, with TRBD1 identical over 7 bases. Losses at the gene ends were 5 bases for V and 6 bases for J; bases not matched to a gene: 13. CDR3 length: 15 amino acids. Germline CDR1 reads SGHRS; CDR2 reads YFSETQ. The CDR3, as DNA: TGCGCCAGCAGTTTGACAGGGCGACAGGGCGCTGAAGCTTTCTTT. Translation: CASSLTGRQGAEAFF.

CDR3 DNA sequence: TGTGCCAGCAGCTTACGGACTAGCGGGAGCTCCTACGAGCAGTACTTC. It is translated as CASSLRTSGSSYEQYF. The V and J genes are TRBV11-2 and TRBJ2-7; 13 nucleotides align to TRBD2. There are 16 residues in the CDR3. Losses at the gene ends were 2 bases for V and 0 bases for J; bases not matched to a gene: 1. The germline CDR1 and CDR2 sequences are SGHAT and FQNNGV.

The chain combines TRBV6-5 with TRBJ2-5; 12 bases are shared with TRBD2. This CDR3 region has 14 residues. The germline CDR1 and CDR2 sequences are MNHEY and SVGAGI. The J segment lost 10 bases and the V segment lost 5 bases, leaving 8 bases of the junction unmatched. Here the CDR3 reads CASSPTSGSFNQYF. The CDR3 DNA reads TGTGCCAGCAGTCCGACTAGCGGGAGTTTCAACCAGTACTTC.

The chain combines TRBV5-4 with TRBJ2-1; 7 bases line up with TRBD1. The germline CDR1 and CDR2 sequences are SGHNT and YYREEE (reference sequence). Losses at the gene ends were 4 bases for V and 5 bases for J; bases not matched to a gene: 9. The CDR3 runs 15 residues. CDR3 protein: CASSLGRGLNNEQFF. CDR3 nucleotides: TGTGCCAGCAGCCTGGGAAGGGGGCTAAACAATGAGCAGTTCTTC. Full variable domain (rest looked up from reference TRBV5-4 and TRBJ2-1): ETGVTQSPTHLIKTRGQQVTLRCSSQSGHNTVSWYQQALGQGPQFIFQYYREEENGRGNFPPRFSGLQFPNYSSELNVNALELDDSALYLCASSLGRGLNNEQFFGPGTRLTVL.

V gene TRBV5-1 combines with J gene TRBJ2-6; the D is unclear. V was trimmed by 8 bases and J by 3 bases, leaving 15 bases between them. CDR1 and CDR2 (germline): SGHRS, YFSETQ. This CDR3 comprises 15 residues. CDR3 coding DNA: TGCGCCAGTAAATCCAGCGCCCGTGGGGCCAACGTCCTGACTTTC. Translated: CASKSSARGANVLTF. The full variable domain, in which reference TRBV5-1 and TRBJ2-6 provide the parts outside the CDR3, is KAGVTQTPRYLIKTRGQQVTLSCSPISGHRSVSWYQQTPGQGLQFLFEYFSETQRNKGNFPGRFSGRQFSNSRSEMNVSTLELGDSALYLCASKSSARGANVLTFGAGSRLTVL.

The rearrangement links TRBV10-1 to TRBJ2-7, with 9 bases fitting TRBD1. The CDR3 has 12 residues. V was clipped by 8 bases and J by 3 bases; unmatched bases: 2. The germline CDR1 and CDR2 sequences are WNHNN and SYGVQD (reference sequence). CDR3 sequence (DNA): TGCGCCAGCGGGGACAGGGTCTACGAGCAGTACTTC. Translated: CASGDRVYEQYF.

The chain joins TRBV5-3 to TRBJ2-1; D unclear. TRBV5-3 is designated an ORF whose function remains uncertain. The CDR3 has 11 residues. The CDR3 spells CAPKCDNEQFF. CDR3 nucleotide sequence: TGTGCTCCGAAATGCGACAATGAGCAGTTCTTC.

This chain joins TRBV7-9 and TRBJ2-7, with a weak D call TRBD2 (5 bases). Per the germline V gene, CDR1 is SEHNR and CDR2 is FQNEAQ (reference sequence). The ends were cut back, 4 bases at V and 7 bases at J, with 11 bases in the middle. The CDR3 length is 12 residues. CDR3 DNA: TGTGCCAGCAGCTCCCCCCCGGGGGAGCAGTACTTC. This sequence encodes CASSSPPGEQYF.

The J gene is TRBJ1-2, the V gene TRBV7-8; tentative D call: TRBD1 (6 bases). The germline V and J ends were trimmed by 5 bases and 2 bases, with 12 bases remaining between them. The CDR3 sequence is 14 residues long. Germline assignment: CDR1 SGHVS and CDR2 FQNEAQ. In DNA form, the CDR3 reads TGTGCCAGCAGCCGAGACAGGTTGAACTATGGCTACACCTTC. Amino acid sequence: CASSRDRLNYGYTF.

This rearrangement joins TRBV11-3 to TRBJ2-7, with 10 nucleotides matching TRBD2. Per the germline V gene, CDR1 is SGHNT and CDR2 is YENEEA. This CDR3 region has 15 residues. Trimming removed 7 bases from V and 1 base from J; junction bases left unmatched: 7. This CDR3 reads CASTALAGVSYEQYF. CDR3 coding DNA: TGTGCCAGCACCGCCCTAGCGGGAGTTTCCTACGAGCAGTACTTC.

The rearrangement links TRBV9 to TRBJ2-7; 9 bases match TRBD1. Trimming removed 3 bases from V and 3 bases from J; junction bases left unmatched: 10. CDR3 length equals 16 residues. Germline V gene data show CDR1 as SGDLS and CDR2 as YYNGEE. The CDR3 sequence: CASSERPQGALYEQYF. Written as DNA, the CDR3 is TGTGCCAGCAGCGAACGACCACAGGGGGCCCTCTACGAGCAGTACTTC.

The chain employs TRBV10-3 and TRBJ2-2; D possibly corresponds to TRBD2 (5 bases). The CDR3 runs 13 residues. The V gene lost 5 bases and the J gene lost 3 bases, with 7 bases spanning the gap. CDR1 and CDR2 from the germline V gene are ENHRY and SYGVKD. CDR3 protein: CAISRTDTGELFF. CDR3 nucleotides: TGTGCCATCAGTCGGACTGACACCGGGGAGCTGTTTTTT.

The rearrangement uses TRBV5-1 and TRBJ2-3, with 7 bases aligning to TRBD2. The junction had 6 bases not matched to a gene; V was cut back by 2 bases and J by 3 bases. Germline CDR1 and CDR2: SGHRS and YFSETQ. The CDR3 runs 15 residues. In DNA, the CDR3 is TGCGCCAGCAGCTTTAGCGGGTCCGGAACAGATACGCAGTATTTT. This gives the protein CASSFSGSGTDTQYF.